Shown below are 24 T cell receptor beta chains from a single sample sequenced in a study of T cells expressing NK-cell markers. No DNA is given; TCRdb re-called the 5' RACE reads and lists each CDR3 protein once. Recorded for this sample: some 150,000 distinct CDR3 sequences. The source material was blood T cells: a sorted CD56 or NKG2C T cell subset, CD4+ or CD8+ T cells, or bulk PBMC T cells (not recorded which). The receptors stem from a man between 18 and 35 years old in good health.

V usage is TRBV6-1 and J usage is TRBJ2-5. CDR1 is MNHNS and CDR2 is SASEGT in the germline V gene. The CDR3 has 13 residues. Here the CDR3 reads CATKHSVQETQYF.

The gene calls are TRBV6-2 or TRBV6-3 and TRBJ1-5. Germline V gives CDR1 MNHEY, CDR2 SVGEGT. The CDR3 runs to 15 residues. The CDR3 sequence is CASSLGDVPNQPQHF.

This rearrangement joins TRBV15 to TRBJ2-2; TCRdb proposes TRBD1, but this gene call is untestable without DNA. From germline, CDR1 is LNHNV and CDR2 YYDKDF (reference sequence). This CDR3 spans 15 amino acids. CDR3 in amino acids: CATSTRDGNTGELFF.

This chain connects TRBV6-1 to TRBJ2-1; TCRdb selects TRBD1, and the lack of DNA leaves this call unchecked. This CDR3 is built from 14 residues. Germline CDR1 is MNHNS and CDR2 is SASEGT. The CDR3 is CASTPGLAYNEQFF.

The chain joins TRBV12-5 to TRBJ2-1; TCRdb gives TRBD1 as the D gene, but with no DNA this cannot be confirmed. Germline values: CDR1 LGHNT, CDR2 FRNRAP. The length of the CDR3 is 14 residues. CDR3 in amino acids: CASGLMGADNEQFF. The variable domain in full, with the rest retrieved from reference TRBV12-5 and TRBJ2-1, is DARVTQTPRHKVTEMGQEVTMRCQPILGHNTVFWYRQTMMQGLELLAYFRNRAPLDDSGMPKDRFSAEMPDATLATLKIQPSEPRDSAVYFCASGLMGADNEQFFGPGTRLTVL.

This rearrangement joins TRBV11-2 to TRBJ2-2; TCRdb returns TRBD1, unconfirmable since there is no DNA. The CDR3 runs 15 residues. Germline V gives CDR1 SGHAT, CDR2 FQNNGV. CDR3 in amino acids: CASSLKQGNTGELFF.

V usage is TRBV3-1 and J usage is TRBJ2-1. The germline V gene has CDR1 LGHDT and CDR2 YNNKEL (reference sequence). The CDR3 has 13 residues. The CDR3 protein is CASSQERYNEQFF.

The chain links TRBV29-1 to TRBJ2-1; with no DNA, the TCRdb D assignment of TRBD1 cannot be verified. The CDR3 extends over 14 amino acids. The germline CDR1 and CDR2 sequences are SQVTM and ANQGSEA. The CDR3 protein is CSGEGTGLYNEQFF.

V usage is TRBV24-1 and J usage is TRBJ2-3; TCRdb's D gene call, TRBD1, goes unchecked for lack of DNA. This CDR3 comprises 16 residues. Germline V lookup: CDR1 KGHDR, CDR2 SFDVKD. This chain's CDR3 is CATSGTETGPTDTQYF.

The chain links TRBV19 to TRBJ2-1; TCRdb proposes TRBD2, but this gene call is untestable without DNA. The germline CDR1 and CDR2 sequences are LNHDA and SQIVND (reference sequence). The CDR3 spans 17 residues. Here the CDR3 reads CASSWGLAGGPPNEQFF.

This rearrangement joins TRBV24-1 to TRBJ2-1; the D gene TCRdb calls, TRBD2, cannot be checked with no DNA. The CDR3 sequence is 12 residues long. Germline assignment: CDR1 KGHDR and CDR2 SFDVKD. The CDR3 loop reads CATSDSEEEQFF.

V gene TRBV7-7 combines with J gene TRBJ2-1; TCRdb returns TRBD1, unconfirmable since there is no DNA. In germline, CDR1 is SSHAT, CDR2 FNYEAQ (reference sequence). The CDR3 loop spans 15 amino acids. The CDR3 loop reads CASSPRTGFDNEQFF.

The rearrangement links TRBV25-1 to TRBJ2-4; as DNA is missing, the TRBD1 call by TCRdb cannot be tested. Germline V lookup: CDR1 MGHDK, CDR2 SYGVNS. This CDR3 contains 14 residues. The CDR3 sequence: CASSETGKVGIQYF.

The chain carries TRBV11-1 and TRBJ2-1; TCRdb returns TRBD1, unconfirmable since there is no DNA. The germline CDR1 and CDR2 sequences are SGHAT and FQDESV (reference sequence). This CDR3 has 16 amino acids. The CDR3 sequence: CASSLDRIRDYNEQFF.

The gene calls are TRBV5-1 and TRBJ2-1; lacking DNA, the TRBD1 call made by TCRdb goes unchecked. The CDR3 is made up of 16 amino acids. In germline, CDR1 is SGHRS, CDR2 YFSETQ. The CDR3 loop is CASSNRDGRFYNEQFF.

The V gene is TRBV11-2, the J gene TRBJ1-4. The CDR3 totals 15 residues. From germline, CDR1 is SGHAT and CDR2 FQNNGV. This CDR3 reads CASSLSPASNEKLFF.

The V gene is TRBV20-1, the J gene TRBJ2-1; the TRBD2 assignment by TCRdb is unverifiable without DNA. The CDR3 runs 15 residues. Germline lookup yields CDR1 DFQATT and CDR2 SNEGSKA (reference sequence). CDR3 in amino acids: CSAPEGFGTLNEQFF.

This sequence joins TRBV29-1 and TRBJ1-2. From germline, CDR1 is SQVTM and CDR2 ANQGSEA. The CDR3 totals 15 residues. CDR3 sequence: CSVEDLVGSNYGYTF.

The rearrangement uses TRBV28 and TRBJ2-3; absent DNA, TCRdb's TRBD2 call cannot be checked. Germline assignment: CDR1 MDHEN and CDR2 SYDVKM. The CDR3 length is 17 residues. This CDR3 is CASSSYSREGDTDTQYF. Full variable domain (outside the CDR3, taken from reference TRBV28 and TRBJ2-3): DVKVTQSSRYLVKRTGEKVFLECVQDMDHENMFWYRQDPGLGLRLIYFSYDVKMKEKGDIPEGYSVSREKKERFSLILESASTNQTSMYLCASSSYSREGDTDTQYFGPGTRLTVL.

By frequency, this clonotype is medium-sized. The genes are TRBV30 and TRBJ1-1; the TCRdb call, TRBD1, lacks DNA for checking. The germline CDR1 and CDR2 sequences are GTSNPN and SVGIG (reference sequence). CDR3 length equals 12 residues. The CDR3 reads CAWGLGQIEAFF.

The chain uses TRBV6-1 and TRBJ2-5. Germline V lookup: CDR1 MNHNS, CDR2 SASEGT. The CDR3 totals 13 residues. The CDR3 sequence: CASSQAGKETQYF.

This sequence joins TRBV30 and TRBJ2-1; TCRdb reports TRBD2, a call that lacks DNA to check it against. The CDR3 has 15 amino acids. CDR1 and CDR2 from the germline V gene are GTSNPN and SVGIG (reference sequence). CDR3 in amino acids: CAWSVLAGGAGEQFF.

The CDR3: CASSNGRNNEQFF. The chain employs TRBV7-7 and TRBJ2-1. The CDR3 covers 13 residues. Germline-derived CDR1 and CDR2 are SSHAT and FNYEAQ (reference sequence).

The CDR3 sequence is CAWGDGRHNEQFF. V and J are TRBV30 and TRBJ2-1; the TCRdb D gene call, TRBD2, has no DNA to confirm it. This CDR3 is 13 amino acids long. The germline CDR1 and CDR2 sequences are GTSNPN and SVGIG (reference sequence). Complete variable domain (other parts from reference TRBV30 and TRBJ2-1): SQTIHQWPATLVQPVGSPLSLECTVEGTSNPNLYWYRQAAGRGLQLLFYSVGIGQISSEVPQNLSASRPQDRQFILSSKKLLLSDSGFYLCAWGDGRHNEQFFGPGTRLTVL.